This passage covers 30 T cell receptor beta chains from one sample sequenced in a study of T cell changes during pregnancy in multiple sclerosis. Using immunoSEQ multiplex PCR, the repertoire was profiled, and TCRdb retains in-frame clones only, with some absent. The table has around 25,000 clones, about nine tenths seen once. The sequencing used CD8+ T cells from peripheral blood mononuclear cells, collected in the first trimester of pregnancy. Every receptor here comes from a female donor in good health, enrolled as a control in a pregnancy study.

The genes are TRBV6-5 and TRBJ2-1, with 13 bases that match TRBD2. The CDR3 is 15 residues long. The V segment lost 6 bases and the J segment 7 bases; nucleotides outside the gene matches: 6. Germline loops: CDR1 MNHEY, CDR2 SVGAGI. The CDR3 spells CASSRGLAGFNEQFF. In DNA, the CDR3 is TGTGCCAGCAGCCGGGGACTAGCGGGGTTTAATGAGCAGTTCTTC.

The V gene is TRBV13, the J gene TRBJ1-4; unclear D gene. This CDR3 spans 13 amino acids. V was trimmed by 5 bases and J by 8 bases, leaving 12 bases between them. Germline CDR1 reads PRHDT; CDR2 reads FYEKMQ (reference sequence). The CDR3 DNA follows: TGTGCCAGCAGCCTACGGTACGGGGAAAAACTGTTTTTT. It yields the protein CASSLRYGEKLFF.

Concerning this clone itself: The same CDR3 arises from other DNA sequences in this sample as well. The V and J genes are TRBV4-3 and TRBJ2-1, with a tentative D call TRBD2 (6 bases). Deletions cut 6 bases from V and 2 bases from J, with 17 bases between. Germline V lookup: CDR1 LGHNA, CDR2 YSLEER. This CDR3 spans 16 amino acids. The CDR3 spells CASSQRGGDPYNEQFF. In DNA, the CDR3 is TGCGCCAGCAGTCAAAGGGGCGGGGACCCCTACAATGAGCAGTTCTTC.

This clone was seen only once. The chain has TRBV27 and TRBJ2-1; the D is unclear. The germline gives CDR1 MNHEY, CDR2 SMNVEV (reference sequence). V lost 4 bases and J lost 0, with 10 bases in between. The CDR3 runs to 15 residues. This chain's CDR3 is CASSSPAPSYNEQFF. The CDR3 bases are TGTGCCAGCAGTTCCCCCGCGCCCTCCTACAATGAGCAGTTCTTC.

This clone turned up a few times. The chain employs TRBV27 and TRBJ1-6, with D possibly TRBD1 on 5 matching bases. Per germline, CDR1 MNHEY and CDR2 SMNVEV (reference sequence). V lost 3 bases to trimming and J lost 8 bases, with 14 bases between them. The CDR3 has 15 amino acids. CDR3 sequence: CASSLYGGTDSPLHF. The DNA of the CDR3 is TGTGCCAGCAGTTTGTACGGGGGTACAGATTCACCCCTCCACTTT.

The V call is TRBV7-3, the J call TRBJ2-7; the match to TRBD1 covers 8 bases. Per germline, CDR1 SGHTA and CDR2 FQGTGA. This CDR3 spans 13 amino acids. The V segment lost 5 bases and the J segment 3 bases; nucleotides outside the gene matches: 3. The CDR3 sequence: CASSPGTGYEQYF. The CDR3 bases are TGTGCCAGCAGCCCCGGGACAGGCTACGAGCAGTACTTC. Looking up the rest from reference TRBV7-3 and TRBJ2-7 gives the full variable domain: GAGVSQTPSNKVTEKGKYVELRCDPISGHTALYWYRQSLGQGPEFLIYFQGTGAADDSGLPNDRFFAVRPEGSVSTLKIQRTERGDSAVYLCASSPGTGYEQYFGPGTRLTVT.

This clone was seen a single time. The chain combines TRBV4-1 with TRBJ1-1, with 7 bases lining up with TRBD1. V dropped 2 bases and J dropped 0; count of bases not matched to a gene: 9. Germline CDR1 is MGHRA and CDR2 is YSYEKL. The CDR3 is made up of 17 amino acids. The CDR3 DNA is TGCGCCAGCAGCCAAACAGGGGCCCCAACTATGAACACTGAAGCTTTCTTT. This encodes CASSQTGAPTMNTEAFF.

The chain has TRBV9 and TRBJ1-1; maybe TRBD1 (5 bases). The CDR3 consists of 14 residues. CDR1 is SGDLS and CDR2 is YYNGEE in the germline V gene. V was clipped by 3 bases and J by 0 bases, with 9 bases between them. The CDR3 region has the DNA TGTGCCAGCAGCGAACAGGTACTGAACACTGAAGCTTTCTTT. Residues: CASSEQVLNTEAFF.

The chain joins TRBV7-6 to TRBJ2-3; a possible D gene is TRBD2 (6 bases). V lost 5 bases to trimming and J lost 4 bases, with 16 bases between them. The CDR3 length is 15 residues. Looked up from germline, CDR1 is SGHVS and CDR2 is FNYEAQ. CDR3 in DNA: TGTGCCAGCAGCCCCGCCGGGGGACGGGCAGATACGCAGTATTTT. Its protein is CASSPAGGRADTQYF.

This chain links TRBV6-5 with TRBJ2-3; TRBD2 aligns across 10 bases. The CDR3 covers 15 residues. Trimming took 8 bases from V and 6 from J; bases not matched to a gene: 11. The germline V gene encodes CDR1 MNHEY and CDR2 SVGAGI. Written as DNA, the CDR3 is TGTGCCAGCCTCCCCAGCGGGGGGGTAGGCGATACGCAGTATTTT. Translated, it gives CASLPSGGVGDTQYF.

V usage is TRBV6-5 and J usage is TRBJ1-2; TRBD1 is a possible D gene (5 bases). The V gene's germline CDR1 is MNHEY and CDR2 SVGAGI. The CDR3 runs 13 residues. Trimming left V 2 bases short and J 5 bases short, with 9 bases between. CDR3 amino acids: CASSYGAGYGYTF. The CDR3 coding sequence is TGTGCCAGCAGTTACGGGGCTGGATATGGCTACACCTTC.

The chain employs TRBV6-5 and TRBJ1-2; TRBD1 is a possible D gene (5 bases). The length of the CDR3 is 13 residues. V lost 10 bases to trimming and J lost 4 bases, with 16 bases between them. The germline V gene has CDR1 MNHEY and CDR2 SVGAGI. DNA of the CDR3: TGTGCCACCTCGACAGATACCGTCTATGGCTACACCTTC. Protein product: CATSTDTVYGYTF.

The CDR3 nucleotides are TGTGCCAGCAGTTTACTCGGGACAGGGACCCCAGATACGCAGTATTTT. Translation gives CASSLLGTGTPDTQYF. The chain links TRBV27 to TRBJ2-3; 9 positions agree with TRBD1. Looked up from germline, CDR1 is MNHEY and CDR2 is SMNVEV (reference sequence). CDR3 length equals 16 residues. V trimming: 2 bases; J trimming: 4 bases; junction bases outside the gene matches: 7.

DNA for the CDR3: TGTGCCAGCAATTTTGGGGCCACGGGGAACACCGGGGAGCTGTTTTTT. Its translation: CASNFGATGNTGELFF. This chain uses TRBV28 with TRBJ2-2, with D possibly TRBD1 on 5 matching bases. The CDR3 sequence is 16 residues long. Germline CDR1 MDHEN, CDR2 SYDVKM. V was shortened by 7 bases and J by 1 base, with 16 bases between the two germline ends. Drawing the rest from reference TRBV28 and TRBJ2-2, the complete variable domain is DVKVTQSSRYLVKRTGEKVFLECVQDMDHENMFWYRQDPGLGLRLIYFSYDVKMKEKGDIPEGYSVSREKKERFSLILESASTNQTSMYLCASNFGATGNTGELFFGEGSRLTVL.

Regarding this clone: The sample carries other DNA sequences with the same CDR3. This chain joins TRBV19 and TRBJ1-1; unclear D gene. The V gene's germline CDR1 is LNHDA and CDR2 SQIVND (reference sequence). V was trimmed by 6 bases and J by 1 base, leaving 9 bases between them. This CDR3 has 13 residues. CDR3 sequence reads: CASSLGRNTEAFF. In nucleotides, the CDR3 is TGTGCCAGTAGCCTCGGGAGGAACACTGAAGCTTTCTTT.

The count of this clone is one. The chain joins TRBV5-1 to TRBJ2-5, with a tentative D call TRBD2 (5 bases). Trimming pared 0 bases from V and 2 bases from J, leaving 11 bases between. This CDR3 comprises 15 residues. Germline V lookup: CDR1 SGHRS, CDR2 YFSETQ. DNA for the CDR3: TGCGCCAGCAGCTTGGAGGGCGGGCCTCAAGAGACCCAGTACTTC. As protein: CASSLEGGPQETQYF.

The rearrangement joins TRBV4-3 to TRBJ2-2; maybe TRBD1 (5 bases). This CDR3 comprises 14 residues. The V end lost 4 bases, the J end lost 4 bases, and 10 bases lay between the germline ends. CDR1 is LGHNA and CDR2 is YSLEER in the germline V gene. CDR3 region: CASSPSRGTGELFF. The CDR3 nucleotides are TGCGCCAGCAGCCCTTCAAGGGGCACCGGGGAGCTGTTTTTT.

The chain is built from TRBV27 and TRBJ1-5; the D is unclear. Germline CDR1 MNHEY, CDR2 SMNVEV (reference sequence). The CDR3 runs 13 residues. The germline V and J ends were trimmed by 2 bases and 6 bases, with 8 bases remaining between them. The CDR3 loop reads CASSLSGVQPQHF. The CDR3 DNA reads as TGTGCCAGCAGTTTAAGCGGGGTTCAGCCCCAGCATTTT.

The chain recombines TRBV25-1 with TRBJ2-5, with 9 bases lining up with TRBD2. Germline lookup yields CDR1 MGHDK and CDR2 SYGVNS. V lost 4 bases, J lost 5 bases, and 8 bases stayed unmatched. There are 15 residues in the CDR3. For the CDR3, the DNA is TGTGCCAGCAGTGCGCTAGCGGGGAGCGAGGAGACCCAGTACTTC. It translates to CASSALAGSEETQYF.

The chain combines TRBV19 with TRBJ1-1, with TRBD1 matching 7 bases. Per the germline V gene, CDR1 is LNHDA and CDR2 is SQIVND (reference sequence). The CDR3 is 14 residues long. J was trimmed by 5 bases and V by 9 bases; bases with no gene match: 12. Here the CDR3 reads CASLPRGLETEAFF. The CDR3 DNA sequence: TGTGCCAGCCTCCCTAGGGGGCTGGAGACTGAAGCTTTCTTT.

The chain uses TRBV4-1 and TRBJ2-3, with D maybe TRBD2 (7 bases). This CDR3 comprises 16 residues. V was clipped by 0 bases and J by 3 bases, with 13 bases between them. The germline CDR1 and CDR2 sequences are MGHRA and YSYEKL. CDR3 nucleotide sequence: TGCGCCAGCAGCCAAGAGGGGGGGGGCCGAACAGATACGCAGTATTTT. As protein: CASSQEGGGRTDTQYF.

The rearrangement joins TRBV27 to TRBJ1-1, with D uncertain. Germline V gives CDR1 MNHEY, CDR2 SMNVEV (reference sequence). CDR3 length equals 14 residues. V was cut by 4 bases and J by 2 bases, with 11 bases left in between. This CDR3 is CASSYGVFNTEAFF. The CDR3 DNA reads TGTGCCAGCAGTTACGGGGTCTTTAACACTGAAGCTTTCTTT.

The rearrangement joins TRBV4-2 to TRBJ1-1, with D unclear. Per germline, CDR1 LGHNA and CDR2 YNFKEQ. This CDR3 has 14 residues. V lost 0 bases, J lost 6 bases, and 11 bases lay in between. CDR3 residues: CASSQDLGSAEAFF. In DNA form, the CDR3 reads TGTGCCAGCAGCCAAGATCTTGGGAGCGCTGAAGCTTTCTTT.

This chain connects TRBV7-2 to TRBJ1-5, with D possibly matching TRBD1 (5 bases). CDR1 is SGHTA and CDR2 is FQGNSA in the germline V gene. V lost 1 base and J lost 6, with 16 bases in between. The CDR3 totals 16 residues. The CDR3: CASSLVSAGLGQPQHF. The CDR3, as DNA: TGTGCCAGCAGCTTAGTTTCCGCGGGACTAGGTCAGCCCCAGCATTTT.

The chain joins TRBV7-9 to TRBJ2-7; possibly TRBD1 for D (5 bases). CDR1 is SEHNR and CDR2 is FQNEAQ in the germline V gene (reference sequence). The CDR3 totals 15 residues. Trimming removed 7 bases from V and 1 base from J, with 17 bases in between. CDR3: CASTGSRSISYEQYF. In DNA, the CDR3 is TGTGCCAGCACAGGGTCCCGTTCCATTTCCTACGAGCAGTACTTC.

This chain connects TRBV10-3 to TRBJ1-1; a weak D match, TRBD1 (5 bases). This CDR3 contains 15 residues. Germline CDR1 is ENHRY and CDR2 is SYGVKD. V shed 7 bases and J shed 4 bases, with 19 bases lying between them. The CDR3 nucleotides read TGTGCCATCACCGGGGAGGGGAAGGGGAGCACTGAAGCTTTCTTT. Protein: CAITGEGKGSTEAFF.

This clone was seen a few times. The chain uses TRBV13 and TRBJ2-5, with D possibly TRBD1 on 5 matching bases. Germline values: CDR1 PRHDT, CDR2 FYEKMQ (reference sequence). The germline V and J ends were trimmed by 5 bases and 5 bases, with 15 bases remaining between them. The CDR3 runs 14 residues. The CDR3: CASSLRALGETQYF. DNA for the CDR3: TGTGCCAGCAGCCTCAGGGCCCTGGGGGAGACCCAGTACTTC.

This sequence joins TRBV12-5 and TRBJ2-7; D is unresolved. Trimming cost V 5 bases and J 5 bases, with 10 bases left between them. Germline CDR1 is LGHNT and CDR2 is FRNRAP. The CDR3 length is 12 residues. The CDR3 is CASGPSPDEQYF. The CDR3 DNA follows: TGTGCTAGTGGTCCGAGCCCCGACGAGCAGTACTTC.

On this clone: The junction departs from germline at one end; a sequencing error may be responsible. The chain couples TRBV7-9 to TRBJ2-7; D uncertain. From germline, CDR1 is SEHNR and CDR2 FQNEAQ (reference sequence). This CDR3 has 12 residues. The CDR3 bases are TGTGCCAGCAGCGCGATCTCCGACGAGCAGTACTTC. Its translation is CASSAISDEQYF. Together with reference TRBV7-9 and TRBJ2-7, the CDR3 gives the full variable domain: DTGVSQNPRHKITKRGQNVTFRCDPISEHNRLYWYRQTLGQGPEFLTYFQNEAQLEKSRLLSDRFSAERPKGSFSTLEIQRTEQGDSAMYLCASSAISDEQYFGPGTRLTVT.

In this sample, this clone turned up many times. This rearrangement joins TRBV21-1 to TRBJ1-4; the table gives TRBD1 as D, unverified against the DNA. TRBV21-1 is tagged as a pseudogene. The CDR3 consists of 17 residues. The CDR3 here is CASPKRAGTGVGEKLFF. The CDR3 DNA is TGTGCCAGCCCGAAACGGGCCGGGACAGGGGTTGGAGAAAAACTGTTTTTT.